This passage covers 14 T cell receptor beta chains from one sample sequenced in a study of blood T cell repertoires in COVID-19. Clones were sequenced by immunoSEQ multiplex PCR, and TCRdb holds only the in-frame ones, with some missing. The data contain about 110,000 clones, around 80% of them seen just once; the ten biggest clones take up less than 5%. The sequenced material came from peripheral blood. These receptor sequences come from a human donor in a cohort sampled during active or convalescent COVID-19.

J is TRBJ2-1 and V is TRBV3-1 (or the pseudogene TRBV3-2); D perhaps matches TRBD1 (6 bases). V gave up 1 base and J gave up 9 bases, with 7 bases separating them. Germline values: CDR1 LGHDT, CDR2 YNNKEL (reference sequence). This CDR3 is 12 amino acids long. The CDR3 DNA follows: TGTGCCAGCAGCCAAGCCAGGGGTGAGCAGTTCTTC. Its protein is CASSQARGEQFF.

CDR3: CASSFGSWTGGSSSYGYTF. DNA for the CDR3: TGCGCCAGCAGCTTTGGATCCTGGACAGGGGGAAGTAGTAGCTATGGCTACACCTTC. The V and J genes are TRBV5-1 and TRBJ1-2; TRBD1 matches at 10 bases. This CDR3 has 19 residues. Per germline, CDR1 SGHRS and CDR2 YFSETQ. J lost 4 bases, V lost 2 bases, and 17 bases had no gene match.

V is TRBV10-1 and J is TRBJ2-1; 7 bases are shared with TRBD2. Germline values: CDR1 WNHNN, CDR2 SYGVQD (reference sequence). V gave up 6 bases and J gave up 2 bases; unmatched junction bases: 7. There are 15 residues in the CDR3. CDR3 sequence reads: CASSYGGYPYNEQFF. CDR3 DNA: TGCGCCAGCAGCTACGGGGGGTATCCCTACAATGAGCAGTTCTTC.

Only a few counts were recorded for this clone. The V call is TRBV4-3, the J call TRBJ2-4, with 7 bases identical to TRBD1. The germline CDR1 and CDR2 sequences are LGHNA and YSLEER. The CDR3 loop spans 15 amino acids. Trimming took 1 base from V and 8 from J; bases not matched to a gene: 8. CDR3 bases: TGCGCCAGCAGCCAAGTCTTGAGGGGGCGGGACATTCAGTACTTC. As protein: CASSQVLRGRDIQYF.

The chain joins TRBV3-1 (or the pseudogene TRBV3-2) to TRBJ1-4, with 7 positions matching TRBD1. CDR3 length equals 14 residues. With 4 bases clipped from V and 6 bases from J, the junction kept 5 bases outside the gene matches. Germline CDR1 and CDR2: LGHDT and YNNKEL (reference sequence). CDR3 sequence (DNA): TGTGCCAGCAGCCCCAGGGGGTTCGATGAAAAACTGTTTTTT. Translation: CASSPRGFDEKLFF.

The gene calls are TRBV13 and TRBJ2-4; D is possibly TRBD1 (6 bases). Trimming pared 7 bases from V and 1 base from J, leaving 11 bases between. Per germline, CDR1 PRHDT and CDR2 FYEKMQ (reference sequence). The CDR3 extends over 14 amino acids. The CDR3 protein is CASNPQGAKNIQYF. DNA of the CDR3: TGTGCCAGCAACCCACAGGGTGCCAAAAACATTCAGTACTTC.

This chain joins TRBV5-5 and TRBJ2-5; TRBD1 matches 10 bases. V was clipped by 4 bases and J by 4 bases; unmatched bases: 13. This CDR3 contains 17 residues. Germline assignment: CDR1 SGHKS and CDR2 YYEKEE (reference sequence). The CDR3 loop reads CASSPGTGVGTLETQYF. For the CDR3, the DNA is TGTGCCAGCAGCCCCGGGACAGGGGTCGGGACGTTAGAGACCCAGTACTTC.

This CDR3 reads CASSIDHGTGGGYGYTF. In nucleotides, the CDR3 is TGTGCCAGTAGTATAGATCATGGGACAGGGGGCGGCTATGGCTACACCTTC. This chain joins TRBV19 and TRBJ1-2; 12 bases line up with TRBD1. Looked up from germline, CDR1 is LNHDA and CDR2 is SQIVND (reference sequence). The CDR3 loop spans 17 amino acids. Losses at the gene ends were 0 bases for V and 4 bases for J; bases not matched to a gene: 6.

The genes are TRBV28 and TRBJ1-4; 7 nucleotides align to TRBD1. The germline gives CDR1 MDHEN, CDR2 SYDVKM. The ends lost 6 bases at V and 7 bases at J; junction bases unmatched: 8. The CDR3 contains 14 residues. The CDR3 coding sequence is TGTGCCAGCAGCTCGACAGGGTTACGTGAAAAACTGTTTTTT. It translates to CASSSTGLREKLFF.

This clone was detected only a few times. The CDR3 protein is CASSGQRTGSNYGYTF. Written as DNA, the CDR3 is TGTGCCAGCTCAGGACAACGGACAGGTTCTAACTATGGCTACACCTTC. This rearrangement joins TRBV18 to TRBJ1-2; 7 bases map to TRBD1. The V and J ends lost 5 bases and 0 bases, in that order; junction bases with no gene match: 9. Germline CDR1 KGHSH, CDR2 LQKENI. This CDR3 has 16 residues.

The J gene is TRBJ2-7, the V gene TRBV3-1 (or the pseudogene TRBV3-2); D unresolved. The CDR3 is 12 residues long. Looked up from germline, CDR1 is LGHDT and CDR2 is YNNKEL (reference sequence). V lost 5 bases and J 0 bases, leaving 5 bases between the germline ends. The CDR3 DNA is TGTGCCAGCAGCTACAACTCCTACGAGCAGTACTTC. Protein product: CASSYNSYEQYF.

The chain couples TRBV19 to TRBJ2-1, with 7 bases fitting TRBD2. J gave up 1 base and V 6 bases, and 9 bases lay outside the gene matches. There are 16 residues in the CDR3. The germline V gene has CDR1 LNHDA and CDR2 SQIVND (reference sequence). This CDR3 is CASSTGREWSYNEQFF. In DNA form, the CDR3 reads TGTGCCAGTAGCACCGGGCGGGAGTGGTCCTACAATGAGCAGTTCTTC. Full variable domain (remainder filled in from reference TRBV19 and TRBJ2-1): DGGITQSPKYLFRKEGQNVTLSCEQNLNHDAMYWYRQDPGQGLRLIYYSQIVNDFQKGDIAEGYSVSREKKESFPLTVTSAQKNPTAFYLCASSTGREWSYNEQFFGPGTRLTVL.

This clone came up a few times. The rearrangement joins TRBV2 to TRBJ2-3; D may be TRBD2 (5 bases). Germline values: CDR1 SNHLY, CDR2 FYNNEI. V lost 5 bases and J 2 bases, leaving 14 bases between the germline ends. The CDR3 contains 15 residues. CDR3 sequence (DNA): TGTGCCAGCAGTAGCGGCTGGACGGACACAGATACGCAGTATTTT. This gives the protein CASSSGWTDTDTQYF.

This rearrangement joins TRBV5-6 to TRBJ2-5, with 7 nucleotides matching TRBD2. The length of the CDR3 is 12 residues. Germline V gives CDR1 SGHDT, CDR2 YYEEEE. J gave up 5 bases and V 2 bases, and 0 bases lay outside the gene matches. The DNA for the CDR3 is TGTGCCAGCAGCTTAGCGGGGGAGACCCAGTACTTC. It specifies CASSLAGETQYF.